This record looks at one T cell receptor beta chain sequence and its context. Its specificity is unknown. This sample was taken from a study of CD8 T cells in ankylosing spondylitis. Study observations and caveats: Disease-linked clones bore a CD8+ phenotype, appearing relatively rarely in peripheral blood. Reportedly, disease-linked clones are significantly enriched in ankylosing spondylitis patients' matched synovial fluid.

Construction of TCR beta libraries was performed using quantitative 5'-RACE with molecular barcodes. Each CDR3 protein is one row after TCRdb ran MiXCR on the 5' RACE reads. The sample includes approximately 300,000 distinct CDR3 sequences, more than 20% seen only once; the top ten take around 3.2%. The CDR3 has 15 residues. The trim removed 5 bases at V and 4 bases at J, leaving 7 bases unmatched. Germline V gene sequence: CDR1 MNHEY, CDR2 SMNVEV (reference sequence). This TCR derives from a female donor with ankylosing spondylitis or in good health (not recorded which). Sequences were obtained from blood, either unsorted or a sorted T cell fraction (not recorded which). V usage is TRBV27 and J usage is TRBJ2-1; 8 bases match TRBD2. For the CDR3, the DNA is TGTGCCAGCAGTGTTACGGGAGGGGTGTACAATGAGCAGTTCTTC. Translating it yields CASSVTGGVYNEQFF.